One sample yielded the 9 T cell receptor beta chains listed below, sequenced in a study of beta chain features in type 1 diabetes. Whole-study results and caveats: Patients with Type 1 diabetes showed moderately but significantly shorter TCRB CDR3s in all four CD4+ subsets.

No antigens are known for them. The investigators reverse transcribed all of the isolated RNA, so they sequenced expressed TCRB transcripts. Repertoires were generated with immunoSEQ multiplex PCR, while TCRdb's copy carries only in-frame clones and drops some. The sample has 600,000 to 700,000 clones, over 10% seen once. Source material: naive CD4+ T cells from blood. The receptors derive from a man under 40 with type 1 diabetes.

This clone was detected only a few times. The V gene is TRBV4-2, the J gene TRBJ2-2; possibly TRBD2 for D (5 bases). The germline CDR1 and CDR2 sequences are LGHNA and YNFKEQ. The V end was cut by 1 base, the J end by 0 bases, with 9 bases between. The CDR3 loop spans 16 amino acids. The CDR3 is CASSQASPANTGELFF. The CDR3 nucleotides are TGTGCCAGCAGCCAAGCTAGCCCCGCGAACACCGGGGAGCTGTTTTTT.

The chain employs TRBV6-5 and TRBJ2-7; perhaps D is TRBD1 or TRBD2 (5 bases each). The CDR3 consists of 14 residues. Germline V gives CDR1 MNHEY, CDR2 SVGAGI. V was cut by 6 bases and J by 4 bases, with 16 bases left in between. The DNA of the CDR3 is TGTGCCAGCAGCCCCAGGGCGGGTGGATACGAGCAGTACTTC. Residues: CASSPRAGGYEQYF.

This clone was found a few times. The rearrangement links TRBV29-1 to TRBJ2-5, with TRBD1 matching over 9 bases. V was clipped by 2 bases and J by 10 bases; unmatched bases: 11. Germline CDR1 and CDR2: SQVTM and ANQGSEA. This CDR3 is built from 14 residues. CDR3 sequence: CSVERDRAVMSQYF. CDR3 nucleotides: TGCAGCGTTGAAAGGGACAGGGCGGTCATGAGCCAGTACTTC.

This clone was counted between two and nine times. V gene TRBV7-2 combines with J gene TRBJ1-4; 7 bases fit TRBD1. V was pared by 0 bases and J by 3 bases, with 7 bases of the junction left unmatched. This CDR3 has 17 residues. Germline-derived CDR1 and CDR2 are SGHTA and FQGNSA. CDR3 region: CASSLAGGTASNEKLFF. The CDR3 nucleotides read TGTGCCAGCAGCTTAGCTGGGGGGACAGCATCTAATGAAAAACTGTTTTTT.

This clone was seen more than once but under ten times. This rearrangement joins TRBV4-2 to TRBJ1-4; 12 bases are a match to TRBD1. Germline V lookup: CDR1 LGHNA, CDR2 YNFKEQ. The CDR3 contains 21 residues. V gave up 2 bases and J gave up 2 bases; unmatched junction bases: 15. CDR3 protein: CASSQSLISGQGAGTNEKLFF. CDR3 coding DNA: TGTGCCAGCAGCCAATCCCTGATCTCGGGACAGGGGGCTGGCACTAATGAAAAACTGTTTTTT.

Turning to this clone: Other DNA sequences in this sample translate to the same CDR3. The rearrangement uses TRBV30 and TRBJ2-1; D may be TRBD2 (5 bases). The germline CDR1 and CDR2 sequences are GTSNPN and SVGIG (reference sequence). The CDR3 length is 15 residues. V was cut by 0 bases and J by 0 bases, with 9 bases left in between. The CDR3 region is CAWSVRTSSYNEQFF. The CDR3 DNA reads as TGTGCCTGGAGTGTTCGCACTAGCTCCTACAATGAGCAGTTCTTC.

This clone turned up a few times. The V gene is TRBV2, the J gene TRBJ1-2; maybe TRBD1 (6 bases). Trimming pared 8 bases from V and 4 bases from J, leaving 17 bases between. There are 14 residues in the CDR3. Germline V gene data show CDR1 as SNHLY and CDR2 as FYNNEI. CDR3 bases: TGTGCCAGCGCCCGCGAGGCAGGGGCCTATGGCTACACCTTC. It encodes CASAREAGAYGYTF.

The chain uses TRBV7-3 and TRBJ2-1; 10 bases line up with TRBD2. The V gene end was trimmed by 5 bases and the J gene end by 7 bases; junction bases not matched to a gene: 14. Germline loops: CDR1 SGHTA, CDR2 FQGTGA. The CDR3 has 17 residues. The CDR3 DNA follows: TGTGCCAGCAGCGCTCCGTCTAGCGGGGGACAGCGGAATGAGCAGTTCTTC. Protein sequence: CASSAPSSGGQRNEQFF.

This chain uses TRBV25-1 with TRBJ2-5, with 9 bases that match TRBD1. The CDR3 loop spans 15 amino acids. Per the germline V gene, CDR1 is MGHDK and CDR2 is SYGVNS. With 2 bases clipped from V and 5 bases from J, the junction kept 6 bases outside the gene matches. The CDR3 bases are TGTGCCAGCAGTGAAGGGACAGGGTCGGGCGAGACCCAGTACTTC. Translated, it gives CASSEGTGSGETQYF.